Listed here are 8 T cell receptor beta chains from one sample, sequenced in a study of shared clonotypes between healthy human individuals. TCRdb's table, derived via immunoSEQ multiplex PCR, lists solely in-frame clones and lacks some. The data show hundreds of thousands of clones, with roughly four fifths seen just once and around 12% held by the top ten. The material sequenced was PBMCs. These receptor sequences come from a woman in her thirties or forties in good health. Some clones in this sample may be carry-over from other donors' samples.

In regard to this clone: A far larger clone is one base from this, pointing to a likely read error. The chain links TRBV5-1 to TRBJ1-4, with D unresolved. Germline loops: CDR1 SGHRS, CDR2 YFSETQ. The CDR3 extends over 12 amino acids. The V and J ends lost 10 bases and 5 bases respectively, with 12 bases between them. CDR3 nucleotides: TGCGCCGGCGGCCTCTCAAATGAAAAACTGTTTTTT. Residues: CAGGLSNEKLFF. Together with reference TRBV5-1 and TRBJ1-4, the CDR3 gives the full variable domain: KAGVTQTPRYLIKTRGQQVTLSCSPISGHRSVSWYQQTPGQGLQFLFEYFSETQRNKGNFPGRFSGRQFSNSRSEMNVSTLELGDSALYLCAGGLSNEKLFFGSGTQLSVL.

J is TRBJ2-1 and V is TRBV30; 14 nucleotides align to TRBD2. V lost 2 bases, J lost 8 bases, and 5 bases stayed unmatched. The germline V gene encodes CDR1 GTSNPN and CDR2 SVGIG (reference sequence). CDR3 length: 15 amino acids. The CDR3 region is CAWSSGLAGVYEQFF. The CDR3 DNA follows: TGTGCCTGGAGTTCGGGACTAGCGGGAGTCTATGAGCAGTTCTTC.

About this clone: This probably arose from a read error, given a far larger clone one base away. The conserved phenylalanine or tryptophan is not found at the CDR3 terminus, so this likely reflects a read error. The chain combines TRBV28 with TRBJ1-5, with no clear D. The CDR3 runs 15 residues. V was clipped by 5 bases and J by 5 bases, with 16 bases between them. The germline V gene encodes CDR1 MDHEN and CDR2 SYDVKM. Here the CDR3 DNA reads TGTGCCAGCAGTCCCCCCAAGGGTGGGGATCAGCCCCAGCATTCT. Encoded protein: CASSPPKGGDQPQHS.

As to this clone: A far larger clone differs by one base, so this is likely a read error. The gene calls are TRBV7-6 and TRBJ2-5; 9 bases map to TRBD2. Germline loops: CDR1 SGHVS, CDR2 FNYEAQ. J gave up 10 bases and V 1 base, and 7 bases lay outside the gene matches. The CDR3 runs 14 residues. The chain's CDR3 is CASSLGGRVQIQYF. In DNA, the CDR3 is TGTGCCAGCAGCTTAGGCGGGAGGGTTCAGATCCAGTACTTC. Supplemented by reference TRBV7-6 and TRBJ2-5, the full variable domain reads GAGVSQSPRYKVTKRGQDVALRCDPISGHVSLYWYRQALGQGPEFLTYFNYEAQQDKSGLPNDRFSAERPEGSISTLTIQRTEQRDSAMYRCASSLGGRVQIQYFGPGTRLLVL.

The chain couples TRBV28 to TRBJ2-3; the D call may be TRBD1 or TRBD2 (7 bases each). Looked up from germline, CDR1 is MDHEN and CDR2 is SYDVKM. The CDR3 totals 14 residues. Between the trimmed V and J ends, which lost 8 bases and 7 bases, there was a span of 19 bases. This CDR3 reads CASSGSGGGNTQYF. CDR3 DNA sequence: TGTGCCAGCTCCGGGTCAGGGGGGGGGAATACGCAGTATTTT.

Regarding this clone: A single base is all that separates this from a far larger clone, so a read error is likely. The same CDR3 also results from other DNA sequences found in this sample. This chain links TRBV30 with TRBJ2-1, with D perhaps being TRBD1 or TRBD2 (5 bases each). Germline CDR1 reads GTSNPN; CDR2 reads SVGIG (reference sequence). CDR3 size: 11 residues. The CDR3 nucleotides are TGCGCCGGGACCCTTTGGAATGAGCAGTTCTTC. Translating gives CAGTLWNEQFF.

As concerns this clone: A far larger clone is only one base removed, so a read error is likely. Other DNA sequences of this sample code for an identical CDR3. V and J are TRBV20-1 and TRBJ1-2; D possibly corresponds to TRBD1 (6 bases). The CDR3 loop spans 11 amino acids. Trimming took 6 bases from V and 8 from J, leaving 13 bases between them. CDR1 is DFQATT, CDR2 SNEGSKA, per germline (reference sequence). CDR3 in amino acids: CSASDRLGYTF. For the CDR3, the DNA is TGCAGTGCCAGCGACAGGTTAGGCTACACCTTC.

The genes are TRBV7-2 and TRBJ1-3; D is perhaps TRBD1 (6 bases). The CDR3 runs 16 residues. Germline V gene data show CDR1 as SGHTA and CDR2 as FQGNSA. Trimming stripped 0 bases from V and 1 base from J, with 10 bases between. Here the CDR3 DNA reads TGTGCCAGCAGCTTAGCCCCAGGGGCGTCTGGAAACACCATATATTTT. As protein: CASSLAPGASGNTIYF.